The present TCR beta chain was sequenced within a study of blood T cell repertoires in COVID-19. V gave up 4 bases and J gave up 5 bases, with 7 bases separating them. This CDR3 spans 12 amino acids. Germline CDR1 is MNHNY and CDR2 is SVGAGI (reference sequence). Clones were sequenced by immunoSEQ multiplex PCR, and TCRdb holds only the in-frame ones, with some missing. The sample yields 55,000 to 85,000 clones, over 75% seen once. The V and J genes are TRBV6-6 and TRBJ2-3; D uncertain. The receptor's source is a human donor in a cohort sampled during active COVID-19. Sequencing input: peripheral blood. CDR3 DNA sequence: TGTGCCAGCAGTTCTATGATAGATACGCAGTATTTT. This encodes CASSSMIDTQYF.